The 28 T cell receptor beta chains below were found in one sample sequenced in a study of T cell clones after liver transplantation. Only in-frame clones appear in the TCRdb table, and some are missing; sequencing was by immunoSEQ multiplex PCR. The data contain about 76,000 clones, over 80% of them singletons. Sequenced material: CD4+ T cells from blood, taken at the 22-month timepoint. The receptor source for this set is a human patient who received a liver transplant. The graft donor may have contributed some T cells.

The chain recombines TRBV7-9 with TRBJ1-4; the D is unclear. V shed 3 bases and J shed 5 bases, with 13 bases lying between them. There are 15 residues in the CDR3. CDR1 is SEHNR, CDR2 FQNEAQ, per germline (reference sequence). The CDR3 sequence: CASSLPASQNEKLFF. The CDR3 region has the DNA TGTGCCAGCAGCTTGCCGGCGTCCCAGAATGAAAAACTGTTTTTT.

On this clone itself: Sequence at one end of the junction differs from germline and may be a read error. The chain couples TRBV6-5 to TRBJ2-3, with D unclear. The CDR3 consists of 12 residues. Per the germline V gene, CDR1 is MNHEY and CDR2 is SVGAGI. Here the CDR3 reads CASSRSADRQYF. The DNA of the CDR3 is TGTGCCAGCAGTCGAAGTGCAGATAGGCAGTATTTT.

This chain joins TRBV27 and TRBJ1-5; D uncertain. CDR3 size: 12 residues. The germline V gene encodes CDR1 MNHEY and CDR2 SMNVEV (reference sequence). The V end lost 2 bases, the J end lost 11 bases, and 10 bases lay between the germline ends. The CDR3, as DNA: TGTGCCAGCAGTTTAGAGAGTGAGTCCCAGCATTTT. It encodes CASSLESESQHF.

The chain employs TRBV6-1 and TRBJ2-2; TRBD2 aligns across 7 bases. The CDR3 covers 15 residues. J lost 1 base, V lost 6 bases, and 5 bases had no gene match. The V gene's germline CDR1 is MNHNS and CDR2 SASEGT. The CDR3 region has the DNA TGTGCCAGCAGGCGAATAGCGGGGAACACCGGGGAGCTGTTTTTT. Translation: CASRRIAGNTGELFF.

The CDR3 is CASSSLAGWFDTQYF. CDR3 coding DNA: TGTGCCAGCAGCTCTCTAGCGGGGTGGTTCGATACGCAGTATTTT. The chain employs TRBV7-9 and TRBJ2-3, with TRBD2 identical over 9 bases. V shed 4 bases, J shed 6 bases, and the junction held 8 bases outside the gene matches. This CDR3 comprises 15 residues. Per the germline V gene, CDR1 is SEHNR and CDR2 is FQNEAQ (reference sequence).

The chain employs TRBV9 and TRBJ2-7, with 8 bases matching TRBD2. V trimming: 3 bases; J trimming: 5 bases; junction bases outside the gene matches: 4. This CDR3 region has 13 residues. CDR1 is SGDLS, CDR2 YYNGEE, per germline. The CDR3 loop reads CASSAGTRDEQYF. CDR3 sequence (DNA): TGTGCCAGCAGCGCCGGGACTAGAGACGAGCAGTACTTC.

Sample share makes this clone medium-sized (0.01 to 0.1%). CDR3 in amino acids: CASSNGRLSWSPLHF. The CDR3 nucleotides read TGTGCCAGCAGTAATGGACGGCTCAGCTGGTCACCCCTCCACTTT. The rearrangement links TRBV6-1 to TRBJ1-6; no reliable D call. The CDR3 consists of 15 residues. V lost 5 bases to trimming and J lost 10 bases, with 18 bases between them. Germline V gene lookup returns CDR1 MNHNS and CDR2 SASEGT.

The chain recombines TRBV7-6 with TRBJ2-1, with 7 bases matching TRBD2. CDR1 SGHVS and CDR2 FNYEAQ come from the germline V gene. With V trimmed by 4 bases and J by 0 bases, 6 bases remained unmatched. CDR3 length equals 16 residues. CDR3 nucleotides: TGTGCCAGCAGCTGGACCGGGGGGAGCTCCTACAATGAGCAGTTCTTC. Translating it yields CASSWTGGSSYNEQFF.

The chain couples TRBV14 to TRBJ1-5; D is uncertain. This CDR3 comprises 14 residues. Germline-derived CDR1 and CDR2 are SGHDN and FVKESK. The V and J ends lost 4 bases and 3 bases respectively, with 10 bases between them. CDR3 DNA: TGTGCCAGCAGCCGACTCGGGGACAATCAGCCCCAGCATTTT. This sequence encodes CASSRLGDNQPQHF.

V is TRBV5-4 and J is TRBJ2-1; 7 bases line up with TRBD1. From germline, CDR1 is SGHNT and CDR2 YYREEE (reference sequence). V was pared by 4 bases and J by 3 bases, with 7 bases of the junction left unmatched. This CDR3 spans 15 amino acids. Here the CDR3 reads CASSLRDRVYNEQFF. DNA for the CDR3: TGTGCCAGCAGCCTCCGGGACAGAGTCTACAATGAGCAGTTCTTC. Full variable domain (rest looked up from reference TRBV5-4 and TRBJ2-1): ETGVTQSPTHLIKTRGQQVTLRCSSQSGHNTVSWYQQALGQGPQFIFQYYREEENGRGNFPPRFSGLQFPNYSSELNVNALELDDSALYLCASSLRDRVYNEQFFGPGTRLTVL.

A few counts support this clone. This sequence joins TRBV7-6 and TRBJ2-3; D is unresolved. Trimming cost V 1 base and J 3 bases, with 8 bases left between them. The germline V gene encodes CDR1 SGHVS and CDR2 FNYEAQ. This CDR3 has 14 residues. DNA for the CDR3: TGTGCCAGCAGCTTAGGTCCCCGAACAGATACGCAGTATTTT. Translation: CASSLGPRTDTQYF.

This clone occurred once. This chain links TRBV10-3 with TRBJ2-1; 16 bases line up with TRBD2. J was trimmed by 7 bases and V by 6 bases; bases with no gene match: 6. Germline V gives CDR1 ENHRY, CDR2 SYGVKD. This CDR3 contains 16 residues. CDR3 region: CAIRPGLAGGHNEQFF. DNA for the CDR3: TGTGCCATCAGGCCGGGACTAGCGGGGGGGCATAATGAGCAGTTCTTC.

This clone was counted once. The chain joins TRBV27 to TRBJ1-4; 9 bases are a match to TRBD1. This CDR3 spans 15 amino acids. Germline CDR1 reads MNHEY; CDR2 reads SMNVEV (reference sequence). V shed 6 bases, J shed 8 bases, and the junction held 10 bases outside the gene matches. CDR3 sequence reads: CASSYSGTGTEKLFF. In nucleotides, the CDR3 is TGTGCCAGCAGCTACTCCGGGACAGGGACGGAAAAACTGTTTTTT.

The V gene is TRBV15, the J gene TRBJ2-7, with 7 bases that match TRBD1. The V and J ends lost 5 bases and 6 bases, in that order; junction bases with no gene match: 4. The germline CDR1 and CDR2 sequences are LNHNV and YYDKDF (reference sequence). CDR3 length equals 12 residues. The DNA of the CDR3 is TGTGCCACCAGCGCGACAGGGTTCGAGCAGTACTTC. It specifies CATSATGFEQYF.

V usage is TRBV10-3 and J usage is TRBJ2-1; D unclear. From germline, CDR1 is ENHRY and CDR2 SYGVKD. Trimming stripped 0 bases from V and 9 bases from J, with 6 bases between. The CDR3 totals 12 residues. The CDR3 region has the DNA TGTGCCATCAGTGAGTCGGCCCCTGAGCAGTTCTTC. Residues: CAISESAPEQFF.

In its sample, this clone was seen a few times. This chain uses TRBV29-1 with TRBJ2-3; 7 bases line up with TRBD1. The V and J ends lost 4 bases and 5 bases, in that order; junction bases with no gene match: 12. The germline V gene has CDR1 SQVTM and CDR2 ANQGSEA. The CDR3 is 15 amino acids. This chain's CDR3 is CSVAMTGSAEDTQYF. The CDR3 nucleotides are TGCAGCGTTGCGATGACAGGGTCAGCCGAAGATACGCAGTATTTT.

CDR3 sequence reads: CASSRTAEGNQPQHF. The CDR3 DNA follows: TGTGCCAGCAGTCGGACAGCGGAGGGCAATCAGCCCCAGCATTTT. J is TRBJ1-5 and V is TRBV6-5; TRBD1 might be the D (6 bases). Looked up from germline, CDR1 is MNHEY and CDR2 is SVGAGI. Trimming left V 5 bases short and J 2 bases short, with 13 bases between. CDR3 length: 15 residues.

V is TRBV7-2 and J is TRBJ2-3; 9 bases are shared with TRBD2. Per germline, CDR1 SGHTA and CDR2 FQGNSA. The CDR3 has 14 amino acids. V shed 5 bases, J shed 4 bases, and the junction held 4 bases outside the gene matches. In nucleotides, the CDR3 is TGTGCCAGCAGCGCGACTAGCGGAGCAGATACGCAGTATTTT. Residues: CASSATSGADTQYF.

This sequence joins TRBV7-9 and TRBJ1-4; TRBD1 matches at 7 bases. From germline, CDR1 is SEHNR and CDR2 FQNEAQ (reference sequence). V lost 3 bases and J lost 8; bases outside the gene matches: 12. The length of the CDR3 is 16 residues. This chain's CDR3 is CASSFSPTGRGEKLFF. The CDR3 nucleotides are TGTGCCAGCAGCTTCTCACCGACAGGGCGAGGCGAAAAACTGTTTTTT.

The chain has TRBV19 and TRBJ2-3, with TRBD2 identical over 11 bases. Looked up from germline, CDR1 is LNHDA and CDR2 is SQIVND (reference sequence). CDR3 length equals 16 residues. J gave up 6 bases and V 4 bases, and 9 bases lay outside the gene matches. In DNA, the CDR3 is TGTGCCAGTAGTAAGAACCTAGCGGGGGGCGTGGATACGCAGTATTTT. This codes for CASSKNLAGGVDTQYF. The full variable domain, rest sourced from reference TRBV19 and TRBJ2-3, is DGGITQSPKYLFRKEGQNVTLSCEQNLNHDAMYWYRQDPGQGLRLIYYSQIVNDFQKGDIAEGYSVSREKKESFPLTVTSAQKNPTAFYLCASSKNLAGGVDTQYFGPGTRLTVL.

This clone was observed a handful of times. This chain uses TRBV6-5 with TRBJ2-7; 7 bases are a match to TRBD2. Germline-derived CDR1 and CDR2 are MNHEY and SVGAGI. Trimming took 3 bases from V and 3 from J; bases not matched to a gene: 5. The CDR3 sequence is 14 residues long. The CDR3 region has the DNA TGTGCCAGCAGTTATAGGGGAGGGGTCTACGAGCAGTACTTC. Protein product: CASSYRGGVYEQYF.

The chain joins TRBV30 to TRBJ2-7; TRBD2 matches at 10 bases. The germline V gene encodes CDR1 GTSNPN and CDR2 SVGIG (reference sequence). The V and J ends lost 5 bases and 7 bases, in that order; junction bases with no gene match: 8. The CDR3 spans 13 residues. The CDR3 DNA is TGTGCCTGGGCAGCGGGAGGGCCGGGAGAGCAGTACTTC. Its translation: CAWAAGGPGEQYF.

This clone was seen a handful of times. V gene TRBV19 combines with J gene TRBJ1-1; tentatively, D is TRBD1 (5 bases). Trimming removed 5 bases from V and 1 base from J, with 11 bases in between. CDR1 is LNHDA and CDR2 is SQIVND in the germline V gene (reference sequence). The CDR3 has 14 amino acids. The CDR3: CASSAGRRNTEAFF. The DNA of the CDR3 is TGTGCCAGTAGTGCGGGACGGAGGAACACTGAAGCTTTCTTT. Combining the CDR3 with reference TRBV19 and TRBJ1-1 gives the whole variable domain DGGITQSPKYLFRKEGQNVTLSCEQNLNHDAMYWYRQDPGQGLRLIYYSQIVNDFQKGDIAEGYSVSREKKESFPLTVTSAQKNPTAFYLCASSAGRRNTEAFFGQGTRLTVV.

The rearrangement joins TRBV2 to TRBJ2-5, with 7 bases that match TRBD1. The trim removed 4 bases at V and 1 base at J, leaving 9 bases unmatched. The germline V gene encodes CDR1 SNHLY and CDR2 FYNNEI. CDR3 length: 16 amino acids. The CDR3 loop is CASSVSDRVSQETQYF. Written as DNA, the CDR3 is TGTGCCAGCAGTGTCAGTGACAGGGTTTCCCAAGAGACCCAGTACTTC.

The chain uses TRBV7-9 and TRBJ2-5, with 8 bases fitting TRBD2. The germline V gene has CDR1 SEHNR and CDR2 FQNEAQ (reference sequence). The CDR3 has 15 amino acids. V shed 5 bases and J 5 bases; nucleotides not matched to a gene: 10. The CDR3 region is CASSPGTRALETQYF. The CDR3, as DNA: TGTGCCAGCAGCCCTGGGACTAGAGCTTTGGAGACCCAGTACTTC.

The rearrangement links TRBV18 to TRBJ2-3; TRBD2 agrees at 9 bases. There are 15 residues in the CDR3. Germline lookup yields CDR1 KGHSH and CDR2 LQKENI. The V and J ends lost 2 bases and 1 base, in that order; junction bases with no gene match: 1. The CDR3 DNA reads as TGTGCCAGCTCACCAATAGCGGGGGGCACAGATACGCAGTATTTT. Translation: CASSPIAGGTDTQYF.

A note on this clone: The junction differs from germline at one of its ends, possibly a read error. The chain recombines TRBV7-7 with TRBJ2-3; D is unclear. This CDR3 is 14 amino acids long. CDR1 is SSHAT and CDR2 is FNYEAQ in the germline V gene (reference sequence). As DNA, the CDR3 is TGTGCTAGCAGCTCCGGTCCCGCCACAGATACGCAGTATTTT. Amino acids: CASSSGPATDTQYF.

This sequence joins TRBV29-1 and TRBJ2-3, with a weak D call TRBD2 (5 bases). CDR1 SQVTM and CDR2 ANQGSEA come from the germline V gene. V dropped 3 bases and J dropped 9 bases, with 10 bases sitting between them. The CDR3 is 11 residues long. The CDR3 loop is CSVEQRGTQYF. CDR3 nucleotides: TGCAGCGTTGAGCAGCGAGGGACGCAGTATTTT.